The rows below give T cell receptor beta chains drawn from one sample of a study of shared clonotypes between healthy human individuals. Some clones are missing from TCRdb's copy, which holds only in-frame ones; the method was immunoSEQ multiplex PCR. The sample contains about 580,000 clones, 95% to 98% of which appear only once. Specimen: naive CD8+ T cells sorted from blood. These receptors all stem from a man aged 25 to 45 in good health. CDR3s include the opening cysteine and the closing phenylalanine or tryptophan. The D gene is left open where the match is weak. Size values are once, few and many counts, or a class for expanded clones, and some rows have none.

clone size,V gene,D gene,J gene,CDR3 DNA,CDR3 protein
few,TRBV7-7,TRBD2,TRBJ2-2,TGTGCCAGCAGCAATAGCGGGAGTAGTTCCGGGGAGCTGTTTTTT,CASSNSGSSSGELFF
NA,TRBV27,TRBD2,TRBJ2-4,TGTGCCAGCAGTCCAACTAGCGGGAGAGGGCTAGCCAAAAACATTCAGTACTTC,CASSPTSGRGLAKNIQYF
once,TRBV29-1,TRBD2,TRBJ2-1,TGCAGCGTTAACGGACTAGCGGGAGCCTACAATGAGCAGTTCTTC,CSVNGLAGAYNEQFF
NA,TRBV5-4,TRBD2,TRBJ2-2,TGTGCCAGCAGCCCGGGACTAGCGGGAGGGCAGACCGGGGAGCTGTTTTTT,CASSPGLAGGQTGELFF
once,TRBV29-1,NA,TRBJ1-5,TGCAGCGTTGCCGGGGATAGCAATCAGCCCCAGCATTTT,CSVAGDSNQPQHF
NA,TRBV7-6,NA,TRBJ2-5,TGTGCCAGCAGCTCACCCTGGACGGATGAAGAGACCCAGTACTTC,CASSSPWTDEETQYF
NA,TRBV4-1,NA,TRBJ2-1,TGCGCCAGCAGCCAAGATGGGACAAGCTACAATGAGCAGTTCTTC,CASSQDGTSYNEQFF
NA,TRBV2,NA,TRBJ1-5,TGTGCCAGCAGTTTAAGCGGGGGTGAGGAGCCCCAGCATTTT,CASSLSGGEEPQHF
NA,TRBV6-1,NA,TRBJ2-7,TGTGCCAGCACTGGTAAGGACAGCCAGGGGCAGTACTTC,CASTGKDSQGQYF
NA,TRBV4-1,TRBD2,TRBJ2-1,TGCGCCAGCAGCCAAGGACAGTATAGCGGGAGGGCGGTCTACGATGAGCAGTTCTTC,CASSQGQYSGRAVYDEQFF
NA,TRBV29-1,NA,TRBJ1-1,TGCAGCGTTGCCGGGACAATGGACACTGAAGCTTTCTTT,CSVAGTMDTEAFF
NA,TRBV7-9,NA,TRBJ1-5,TGTGCCATAGAAGCGGGGGACCAGCCCCAGCATTTT,CAIEAGDQPQHF
once,TRBV4-2,NA,TRBJ2-3,TGTGCCAGCAGCCCACGGATCGGGAGCAGTACAGATACGCAGTATTTT,CASSPRIGSSTDTQYF
NA,TRBV6-1,TRBD1,TRBJ2-7,TGTGCCAGCAGGGAACCGGGACAGGGCTACGAGCAGTACTTC,CASREPGQGYEQYF
NA,TRBV11-3,TRBD2,TRBJ2-1,TGTGCCAGCAGCTCGGGACTAGCGGGAGATAATGAGCAGTTCTTC,CASSSGLAGDNEQFF
NA,TRBV9,NA,TRBJ2-2,TGTGCCAGCTCAGGGCAGGGCGGGGAGCTGTTTTTT,CASSGQGGELFF
once,TRBV7-6,NA,TRBJ2-1,TGTGCCAGCAGCTTAGGAGAGAGGCCTGAGCAGTTCTTC,CASSLGERPEQFF
once,TRBV10-3,NA,TRBJ2-1,TGTGCCATCAGTGAGTTGATTAGCGGAGTGGATAATGAGCAGTTCTTC,CAISELISGVDNEQFF
NA,TRBV2,TRBD1,TRBJ2-1,TGTGCCAGCACCCCCGGGACAGGGTTTTACCATGAGCAGTTCTTC,CASTPGTGFYHEQFF
NA,TRBV5-4,TRBD1,TRBJ1-2,TGTGCCAGCAGCTTGGAGGAGGGGGCTTACTATGGCTACACCTTC,CASSLEEGAYYGYTF
NA,TRBV5-5,NA,TRBJ2-7,TGTGCCAGCAGCCTTGGGGGTATAGTTGGGGTCTACGAGCAGTACTTC,CASSLGGIVGVYEQYF
NA,TRBV4-3,TRBD1,TRBJ1-2,TGCGCCAGCAGCCTCGGACAGGGGGGAGTTAACTATGGCTACACCTTC,CASSLGQGGVNYGYTF